This TCR beta chain stems from a study of blood T cell repertoires in COVID-19. Turning to the study itself: Acute and convalescent COVID-19 specimens originated in the United States, Italy and Spain.

The table came from immunoSEQ multiplex PCR; TCRdb's copy has only in-frame clones and leaves some out. The sample records 180,000 or so clones, roughly 84% being singletons. The germline V gene encodes CDR1 MNHNS and CDR2 SASEGT. V was cut by 0 bases and J by 3 bases, with 11 bases left in between. This CDR3 is built from 15 residues. Participant ages covered roughly 18 to 89 years across 24 US areas. The chain has TRBV6-1 and TRBJ1-2, with D tentatively TRBD1 (6 bases). The sample consisted of PBMCs or T cells enriched from blood (not recorded which). The receptor's source is a woman aged 55-69 years who had recovered from COVID-19. The chain's CDR3 is CASSEAVDSYYGYTF. CDR3 coding DNA: TGTGCCAGCAGTGAAGCTGTGGACAGTTACTATGGCTACACCTTC.